The sequence of this T cell receptor (beta chain) was determined in a study of OX40 agonist ivuxolimab in advanced cancers. Whole-study context: Partial responses were observed in three patients, of whom one had hepatocellular carcinoma and two had cutaneous melanoma.

Only in-frame clones appear in the TCRdb table, and some are missing; sequencing was by immunoSEQ multiplex PCR. Among 47,000 or so clones listed, around 90% were seen once. The receptor was derived from an adult with an advanced solid tumor such as melanoma, head and neck, liver or kidney cancer. This specimen consisted of CD4+ or CD8+ T cells sorted from blood, obtained in a trial of the OX40 agonist ivuxolimab.

Written as DNA, the CDR3 is TGTGCCAGCAGGCAAAACCGACAGGGGCATCAGCCCCAGCATTTT. Amino acid sequence: CASRQNRQGHQPQHF. This chain connects TRBV6-1 to TRBJ1-5, with TRBD1 matching over 8 bases. Losses at the gene ends were 6 bases for V and 5 bases for J; bases not matched to a gene: 9. CDR1 and CDR2 from the germline V gene are MNHNS and SASEGT. This CDR3 is built from 15 residues.